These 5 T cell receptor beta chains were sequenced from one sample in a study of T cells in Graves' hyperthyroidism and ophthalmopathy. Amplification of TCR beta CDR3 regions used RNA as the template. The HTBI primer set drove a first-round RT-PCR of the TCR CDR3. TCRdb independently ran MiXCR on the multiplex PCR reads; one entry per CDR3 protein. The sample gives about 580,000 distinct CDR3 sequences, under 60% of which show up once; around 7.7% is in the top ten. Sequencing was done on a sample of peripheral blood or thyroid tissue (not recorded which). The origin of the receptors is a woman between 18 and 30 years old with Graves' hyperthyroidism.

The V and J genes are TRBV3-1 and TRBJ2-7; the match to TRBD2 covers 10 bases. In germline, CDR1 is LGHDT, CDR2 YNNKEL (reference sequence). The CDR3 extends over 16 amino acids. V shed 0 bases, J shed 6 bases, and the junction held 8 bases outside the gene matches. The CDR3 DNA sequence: TGTGCCAGCAGCCAAGAGAGGACTAGCGGCGTCAGCGAGCAGTACTTC. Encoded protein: CASSQERTSGVSEQYF.

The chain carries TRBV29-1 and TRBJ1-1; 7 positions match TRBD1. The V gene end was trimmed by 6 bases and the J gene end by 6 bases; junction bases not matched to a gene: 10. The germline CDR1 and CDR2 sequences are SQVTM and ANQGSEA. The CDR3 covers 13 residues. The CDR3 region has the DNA TGCAGCGTAAGGACAGGTGAATCGCCTGAAGCTTTCTTT. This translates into CSVRTGESPEAFF.

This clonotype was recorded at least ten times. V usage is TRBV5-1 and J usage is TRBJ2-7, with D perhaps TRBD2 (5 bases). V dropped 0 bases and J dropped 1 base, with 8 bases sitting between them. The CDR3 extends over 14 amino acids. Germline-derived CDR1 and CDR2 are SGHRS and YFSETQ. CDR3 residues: CASSLAGRSYEQYF. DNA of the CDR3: TGCGCCAGCAGCTTGGCGGGAAGGTCCTACGAGCAGTACTTC. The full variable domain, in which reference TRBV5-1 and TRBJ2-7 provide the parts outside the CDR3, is KAGVTQTPRYLIKTRGQQVTLSCSPISGHRSVSWYQQTPGQGLQFLFEYFSETQRNKGNFPGRFSGRQFSNSRSEMNVSTLELGDSALYLCASSLAGRSYEQYFGPGTRLTVT.

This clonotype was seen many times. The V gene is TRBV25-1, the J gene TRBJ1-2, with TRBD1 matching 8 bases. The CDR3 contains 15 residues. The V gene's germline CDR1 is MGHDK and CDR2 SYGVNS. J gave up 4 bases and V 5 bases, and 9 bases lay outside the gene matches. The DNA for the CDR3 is TGTGCCAGCAGTCTTTCCGGGACAGGATTCTATGGCTACACCTTC. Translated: CASSLSGTGFYGYTF.

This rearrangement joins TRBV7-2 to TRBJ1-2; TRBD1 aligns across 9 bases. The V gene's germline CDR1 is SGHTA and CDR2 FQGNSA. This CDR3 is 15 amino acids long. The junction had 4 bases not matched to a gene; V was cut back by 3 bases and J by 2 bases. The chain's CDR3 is CASSLQTGGNYGYTF. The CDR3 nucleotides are TGTGCCAGCAGCTTGCAGACAGGGGGAAACTATGGCTACACCTTC.